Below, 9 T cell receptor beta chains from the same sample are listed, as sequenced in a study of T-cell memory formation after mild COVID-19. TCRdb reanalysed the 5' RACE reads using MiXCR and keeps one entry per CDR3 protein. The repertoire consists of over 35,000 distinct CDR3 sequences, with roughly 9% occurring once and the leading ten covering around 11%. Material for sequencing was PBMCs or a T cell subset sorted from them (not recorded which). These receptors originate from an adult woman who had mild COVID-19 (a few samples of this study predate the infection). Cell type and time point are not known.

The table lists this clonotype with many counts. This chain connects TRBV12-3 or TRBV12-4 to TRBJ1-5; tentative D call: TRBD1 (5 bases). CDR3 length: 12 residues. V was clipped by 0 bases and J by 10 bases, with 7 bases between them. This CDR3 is CASSLAGGPQHF. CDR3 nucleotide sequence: TGTGCCAGCAGTTTAGCGGGGGGACCCCAGCATTTT.

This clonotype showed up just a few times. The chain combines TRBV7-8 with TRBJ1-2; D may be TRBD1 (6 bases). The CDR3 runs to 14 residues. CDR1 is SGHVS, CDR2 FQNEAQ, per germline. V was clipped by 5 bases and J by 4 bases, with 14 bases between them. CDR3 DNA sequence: TGTGCCAGCAGCCCCGACAGGAGATCCTATGGCTACACCTTC. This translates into CASSPDRRSYGYTF. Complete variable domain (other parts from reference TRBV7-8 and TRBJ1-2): GAGVSQSPRYKVAKRGQDVALRCDPISGHVSLFWYQQALGQGPEFLTYFQNEAQLDKSGLPSDRFFAERPEGSVSTLKIQRTQQEDSAVYLCASSPDRRSYGYTFGSGTRLTVV.

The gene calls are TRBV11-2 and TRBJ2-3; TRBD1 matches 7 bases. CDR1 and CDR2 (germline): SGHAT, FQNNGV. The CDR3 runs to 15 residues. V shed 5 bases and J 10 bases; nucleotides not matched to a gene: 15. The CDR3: CASSPLPTGQAPQYF. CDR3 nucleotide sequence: TGTGCCAGCAGCCCACTGCCAACTGGACAGGCGCCGCAGTATTTT.

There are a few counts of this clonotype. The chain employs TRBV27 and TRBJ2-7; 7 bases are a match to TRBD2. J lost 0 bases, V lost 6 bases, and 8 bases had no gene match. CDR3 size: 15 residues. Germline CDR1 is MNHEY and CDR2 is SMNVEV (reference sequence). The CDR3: CASRGLGSSSYEQYF. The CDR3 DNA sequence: TGTGCCAGCAGAGGACTAGGATCGAGCTCCTACGAGCAGTACTTC.

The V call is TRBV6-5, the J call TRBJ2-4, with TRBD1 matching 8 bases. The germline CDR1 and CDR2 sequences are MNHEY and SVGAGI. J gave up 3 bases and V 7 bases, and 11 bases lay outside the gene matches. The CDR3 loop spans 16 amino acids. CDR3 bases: TGTGCCAGCAAAGGGGGACAGGCTAAAGGCAAAAACATTCAGTACTTC. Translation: CASKGGQAKGKNIQYF.

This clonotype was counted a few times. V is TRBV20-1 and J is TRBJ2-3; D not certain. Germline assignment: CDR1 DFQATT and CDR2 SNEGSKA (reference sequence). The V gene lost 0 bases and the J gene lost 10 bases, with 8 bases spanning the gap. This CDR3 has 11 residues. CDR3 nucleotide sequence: TGCAGTGCTAGAGACGGGCGTGCGCAGTATTTT. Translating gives CSARDGRAQYF.

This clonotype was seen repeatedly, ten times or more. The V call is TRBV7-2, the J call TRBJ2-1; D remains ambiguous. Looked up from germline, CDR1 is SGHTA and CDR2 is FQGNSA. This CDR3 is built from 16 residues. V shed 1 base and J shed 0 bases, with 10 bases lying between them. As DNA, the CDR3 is TGTGCCAGCAGCTTAGGAGGCATCCGCTCCTACAATGAGCAGTTCTTC. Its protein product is CASSLGGIRSYNEQFF.

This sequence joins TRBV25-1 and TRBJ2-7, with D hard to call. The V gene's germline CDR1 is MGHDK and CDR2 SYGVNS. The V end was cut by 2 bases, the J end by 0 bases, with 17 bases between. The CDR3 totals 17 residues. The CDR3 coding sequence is TGTGCCAGCAGTGAACCCCACCACAGTCACAGCTCCTACGAGCAGTACTTC. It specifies CASSEPHHSHSSYEQYF.

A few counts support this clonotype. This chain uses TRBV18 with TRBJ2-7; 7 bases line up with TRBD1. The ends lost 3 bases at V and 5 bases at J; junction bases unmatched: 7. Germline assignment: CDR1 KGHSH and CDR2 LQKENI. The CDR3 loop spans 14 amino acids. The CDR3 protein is CASSPLTGSDEQYF. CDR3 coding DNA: TGTGCCAGCTCACCCCTGACAGGGTCCGACGAGCAGTACTTC.